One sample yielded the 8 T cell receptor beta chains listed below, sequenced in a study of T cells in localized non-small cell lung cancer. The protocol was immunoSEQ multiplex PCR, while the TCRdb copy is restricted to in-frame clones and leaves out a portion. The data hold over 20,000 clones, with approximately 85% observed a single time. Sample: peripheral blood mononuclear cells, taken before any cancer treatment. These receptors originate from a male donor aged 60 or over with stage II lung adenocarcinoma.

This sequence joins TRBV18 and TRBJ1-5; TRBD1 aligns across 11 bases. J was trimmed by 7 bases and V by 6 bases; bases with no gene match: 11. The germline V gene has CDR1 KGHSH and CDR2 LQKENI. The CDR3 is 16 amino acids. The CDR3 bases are TGTGCCAGCTCGCAAAACCGGGACAGGGGGGGGCAGCCCCAGCATTTT. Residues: CASSQNRDRGGQPQHF.

CDR3 nucleotide sequence: TGTGCCAGCCCAACAGGGACTATGGGAGAGACCCAGTACTTC. Its protein product is CASPTGTMGETQYF. This rearrangement joins TRBV19 to TRBJ2-5, with a possible D match to TRBD2 (7 bases). CDR3 length: 14 amino acids. In germline, CDR1 is LNHDA, CDR2 SQIVND (reference sequence). Trimming pared 9 bases from V and 4 bases from J, leaving 18 bases between.

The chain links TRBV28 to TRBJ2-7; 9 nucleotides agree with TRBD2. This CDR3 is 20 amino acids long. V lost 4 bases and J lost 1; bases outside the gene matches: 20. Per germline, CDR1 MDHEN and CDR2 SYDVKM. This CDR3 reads CASSSISPLAGRFSSYEQYF. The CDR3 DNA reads TGTGCCAGCAGTTCCATCAGCCCGCTAGCGGGAAGATTTTCTTCCTACGAGCAGTACTTC.

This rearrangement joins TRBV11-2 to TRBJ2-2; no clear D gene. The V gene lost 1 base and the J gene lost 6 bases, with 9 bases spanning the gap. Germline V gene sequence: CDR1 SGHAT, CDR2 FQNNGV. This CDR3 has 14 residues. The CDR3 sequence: CASSLGASSGELFF. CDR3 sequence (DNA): TGTGCCAGCAGCTTAGGGGCCAGTTCCGGGGAGCTGTTTTTT. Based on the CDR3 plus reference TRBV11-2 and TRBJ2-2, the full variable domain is EAGVAQSPRYKIIEKRQSVAFWCNPISGHATLYWYQQILGQGPKLLIQFQNNGVVDDSQLPKDRFSAERLKGVDSTLKIQPAKLEDSAVYLCASSLGASSGELFFGEGSRLTVL.

The CDR3 DNA sequence: TGCGCCAGCAGCGAAATACGGGACATGGGCAATCAGCCCCAGCATTTT. As protein: CASSEIRDMGNQPQHF. The V gene is TRBV4-1, the J gene TRBJ1-5; D perhaps matches TRBD1 (6 bases). CDR1 MGHRA and CDR2 YSYEKL come from the germline V gene. The CDR3 consists of 16 residues. V was clipped by 5 bases and J by 2 bases, with 16 bases between them.

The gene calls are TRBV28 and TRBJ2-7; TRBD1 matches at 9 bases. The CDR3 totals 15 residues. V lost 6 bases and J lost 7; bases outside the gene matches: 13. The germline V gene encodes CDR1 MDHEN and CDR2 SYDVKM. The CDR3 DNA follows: TGTGCCAGCAGGCCCCAGGACAGGGGACTTGTGGAGCAGTACTTC. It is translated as CASRPQDRGLVEQYF.

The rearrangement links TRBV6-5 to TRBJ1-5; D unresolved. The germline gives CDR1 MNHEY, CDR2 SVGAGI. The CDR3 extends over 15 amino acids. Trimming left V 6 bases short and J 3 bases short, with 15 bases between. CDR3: CASRPMGLANQPQHF. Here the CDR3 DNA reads TGTGCCAGCAGGCCTATGGGGTTAGCCAATCAGCCCCAGCATTTT.

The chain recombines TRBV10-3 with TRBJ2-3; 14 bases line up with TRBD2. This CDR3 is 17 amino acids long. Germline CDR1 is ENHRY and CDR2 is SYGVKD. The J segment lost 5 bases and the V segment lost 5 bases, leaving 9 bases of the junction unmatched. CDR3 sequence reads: CAISSSNGTSGRDTQYF. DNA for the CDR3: TGTGCCATCAGTTCATCTAACGGGACTAGCGGGAGAGATACGCAGTATTTT.